A selection of T cell receptor beta chains follows, all from one sample in a study of cytomegalovirus exposure and HLA in healthy donors. Sequenced by immunoSEQ multiplex PCR; TCRdb stores in-frame clones only, minus some. There are about 190,000 clones in the sample; over 75% occur only once, and approximately 1.8% lies in the top ten. The sample comprised PBMCs. The receptors shown here come from a man between 18 and 29 years old in good health and CMV-seronegative. The conserved cysteine and the conserved F or W are not part of the CDR3 here.

J gene,V gene,CDR3 protein
NA,TRBV5-4,ASSFGVSYEQY
TRBJ2-7,TRBV2,ASSAAYEQY
TRBJ2-7,TRBV4-2,ASSQGSTGVAHEQY
TRBJ2-7,TRBV10-3,AISVGTSGVYEQY
TRBJ1-4,TRBV7-9,ASSLGQGDEKLF
TRBJ2-7,TRBV5-6,ASSLAAAYEQY
TRBJ2-7,TRBV19,ASSLAGFSYEQY
TRBJ2-2,TRBV5-1,ASSPTGGLGGSNTGELF
TRBJ1-2,TRBV2,ASTVLDRGAGYT
TRBJ2-7,TRBV18,ASSPGQGAYEQY
TRBJ2-3,TRBV9,ASSPLPSGWRADTQY
TRBJ1-2,TRBV6-6,ASSPEDWRGYT
TRBJ2-7,TRBV4-1,ASSQEGQGAGEQY
TRBJ2-6,TRBV7-9,ASSFYSDAKGRGANVLT
TRBJ2-3,TRBV6-1,ASAPLGQGGDTQY
TRBJ2-3,TRBV4-3,ASSPNRGTDTQY
TRBJ2-7,TRBV6-5,ASSWTGPYEQY
TRBJ2-3,TRBV9,ASSVALAGGPTDTQY
TRBJ1-5,TRBV27,ASSYRYSNQPQH
TRBJ2-2,TRBV4-1,ASRPGLAGTGELF
TRBJ1-5,TRBV7-8,ASSLARVRNQPQH
TRBJ1-5,TRBV6-5,ASGPQGRPQH
TRBJ2-5,TRBV11-2,ASRGGVLVGGETQY
TRBJ2-1,TRBV6-1,ASSSGGAGRDEQF
TRBJ1-1,TRBV18,ASSPVRTENTEAF
TRBJ2-3,TRBV18,ASSPGQGGADTQY
TRBJ2-1,TRBV4-1,ASSLSRDSLSREQF
TRBJ1-6,TRBV7-2,ASSLATGDSPLH
TRBJ2-1,TRBV12-5,ASVPGQGYNEQF
TRBJ2-5,TRBV19,ASSKQGAQETQY
TRBJ2-1,TRBV12-5,ASGLVLGLANNEQF
TRBJ2-1,TRBV6-6,ASSWASGSKDEQF
TRBJ2-7,TRBV14,ASSLTPVTYEQY
TRBJ2-5,TRBV1,TSSQPSRDARQGEETQY
TRBJ2-7,TRBV19,ASSMRSSGEQY
TRBJ1-6,TRBV5-1,ASSPRTDYNSPLH
TRBJ1-2,TRBV28,ASSRTAGNYGYT
TRBJ1-2,TRBV6-5,ASSPGYNYGYT
TRBJ1-1,TRBV18,ASSPQEGGDTEAF
TRBJ1-4,TRBV7-9,ASSDPRPGTNEKLF
TRBJ2-3,TRBV7-2,ASSARLAGSTDTQY
TRBJ2-1,TRBV6-1,ASSAYISSGNNEQF
TRBJ1-5,TRBV7-8,ASIQGAGGNQPQH
TRBJ2-2,TRBV2,ASSEGAGAGELF
TRBJ2-1,TRBV4-3,ASSQDQTSAAYNEQF
TRBJ2-1,TRBV7-2,ASSLVSAGGMSSYNEQF
TRBJ2-3,TRBV7-7,ASSFSGGSTDTQY
TRBJ2-2,TRBV7-2,ASSLRLAGGRDTGELF
TRBJ2-5,TRBV7-9,ASSPGQETQY
TRBJ1-2,TRBV10-3,AISDSSTGQRQRGYGYT
TRBJ1-1,TRBV5-1,ASQTGTLNAEAF
TRBJ1-3,TRBV4-3,ASSQDGDSSGNTIY
TRBJ1-1,TRBV11-2,ASSGRLTHMNTEAF
TRBJ2-7,TRBV15,ATSARQAHEQY